Listed below are T cell receptor beta chains from one sample, sequenced in a study of T cell repertoires in cytomegalovirus infection. TCRdb independently ran MiXCR on the reads; one entry per CDR3 protein. The data show 560,000 or so distinct CDR3 sequences, with approximately 15% seen just once and roughly a quarter held by the top ten. The sequencing sample was made of CD8+ T cells from PBMCs. The receptors come from a human donor in good health (CMV status not recorded). Some clones in this sample may be carry-over from other donors' samples. The CDR3 runs from the conserved cysteine through the conserved F or W. Fields, in order: clone size, D gene, V gene, J gene, CDR3 protein, CDR3 DNA. D genes are given only for firm matches. Size tells how often a clone was seen (once, few, many) or the class of an expanded clone, and some rows leave it out.

>.|.|TRBV12-3/TRBV12-4|TRBJ1-5
CASSPRQEGQPQHF
TGTGCCAGCAGTCCACGACAGGAGGGTCAGCCCCAGCATTTT
>.|.|TRBV9|TRBJ2-1
CASSESQQNEQFF
TGTGCCAGCAGCGAGAGTCAGCAAAATGAGCAGTTCTTC
>many|TRBD2|TRBV7-9|TRBJ2-1
CASSHWREGLNEQFF
TGTGCCAGCAGCCACTGGCGGGAGGGCCTCAATGAGCAGTTCTTC
>few|.|TRBV6-6|TRBJ2-7
CASSYSFEQYF
TGTGCCAGCAGTTACTCGTTTGAGCAGTACTTC
>few|.|TRBV15|TRBJ1-1
CATSGQGSFFF
TGTGCCACCAGCGGTCAAGGCAGTTTTTTCTTT
>many|.|TRBV28|TRBJ2-7
CASSREYEQYF
TGTGCCAGCAGTCGGGAGTACGAGCAGTACTTC
>.|.|TRBV7-9|TRBJ2-1
CASSDPDSYNEQFF
TGTGCCAGCAGCGACCCAGATTCCTACAATGAGCAGTTCTTC
>many|TRBD1|TRBV27|TRBJ1-4
CASSSWVTHRGTNEKLFF
TGTGCCAGCAGTTCGTGGGTTACCCACAGGGGCACTAATGAAAAACTGTTTTTT
>many|.|TRBV7-9|TRBJ1-4
CASSQSQLYSTNEKLFF
TGTGCCAGCAGCCAATCCCAGTTATATTCAACTAATGAAAAACTGTTTTTT
>many|.|TRBV12-3/TRBV12-4|TRBJ2-5
CASSLSGLRETQYF
TGTGCCAGCAGTTTATCAGGGCTGCGGGAGACCCAGTACTTC
>many|TRBD2|TRBV11-2|TRBJ2-1
CASSPFPGLAAHNEQFF
TGTGCCAGCAGCCCATTCCCGGGACTAGCGGCCCACAATGAGCAGTTCTTC
>few|TRBD1|TRBV4-1|TRBJ1-5
CASSQVEDRMGNQPQHF
TGCGCCAGCAGCCAAGTGGAGGACAGGATGGGCAATCAGCCCCAGCATTTT
>many|TRBD1|TRBV12-3/TRBV12-4|TRBJ2-1
CASNTGGNEQFF
TGTGCCAGCAACACAGGGGGCAATGAGCAGTTCTTC
>few|.|TRBV9|TRBJ2-1
CASSVIPGESYNEQFF
TGTGCCAGCAGCGTAATCCCAGGGGAGTCTTACAATGAGCAGTTCTTC
>.|.|TRBV6-5|TRBJ2-7
CASSYKGWEQYF
TGTGCCAGCAGTTACAAGGGGTGGGAGCAGTACTTC
>few|.|TRBV6-2/TRBV6-3|TRBJ1-3
CASSYPMGLFSGNTIYF
TGTGCCAGCAGTTACCCGATGGGACTCTTCTCTGGAAACACCATATATTTT
>.|TRBD2|TRBV9|TRBJ2-5
CATSSGGGGQETQYF
TGTGCCACTTCAAGCGGGGGGGGAGGACAAGAGACCCAGTACTTC
>.|TRBD1|TRBV24-1|TRBJ2-7
CATSDRTGPGITYEQYF
TGTGCCACCAGTGATCGGACAGGGCCGGGAATTACCTACGAGCAGTACTTC
>many|TRBD2|TRBV4-2|TRBJ2-7
CASSQDTSGSREQYF
TGTGCCAGCAGCCAAGATACTAGCGGGAGCAGGGAGCAGTACTTC
>many|.|TRBV7-2|TRBJ2-3
CASSLEGGGSTDTQYF
TGTGCCAGCAGCTTAGAAGGTGGCGGGAGCACAGATACGCAGTATTTT
>.|.|TRBV9|TRBJ1-3
CASSVEQLFSGNTIYF
TGTGCCAGCAGCGTAGAGCAGCTGTTCTCTGGAAACACCATATATTTT
>few|TRBD2|TRBV14|TRBJ2-3
CASSHLAGPPTQYF
TGTGCCAGCAGCCACCTAGCGGGACCCCCTACGCAGTATTTT
>many|.|TRBV5-6|TRBJ2-1
CASSLWGFNNEQFF
TGTGCCAGCAGCTTGTGGGGCTTCAACAATGAGCAGTTCTTC
>few|TRBD2|TRBV19|TRBJ2-3
CASSTPTSGVGDTQYF
TGTGCCAGTAGTACCCCTACTAGCGGGGTGGGAGATACGCAGTATTTT
>many|.|TRBV6-1|TRBJ2-2
CASSLQGTGELFF
TGTGCCAGCAGTTTGCAGGGAACCGGGGAGCTGTTTTTT
>many|.|TRBV12-5|TRBJ1-5
CASGHTGKPQHF
TGTGCTAGTGGTCACACAGGGAAGCCCCAGCATTTT
>many|.|TRBV28|TRBJ2-7
CASSTPGQEPYEQYF
TGTGCCAGCAGTACACCGGGACAAGAACCCTACGAGCAGTACTTC
>many|.|TRBV28|TRBJ2-7
CASSISGTYSEQYF
TGTGCCAGCAGTATATCCGGGACCTATAGCGAGCAGTACTTC
>many|TRBD1|TRBV12-3/TRBV12-4|TRBJ2-5
CASRKTGRRETQYF
TGTGCCAGCAGGAAGACAGGGCGGCGAGAGACCCAGTACTTC
>.|TRBD2|TRBV19|TRBJ2-5
CASSILRGGGADQETQYF
TGTGCCAGTAGTATATTGCGCGGCGGGGGGGCGGACCAAGAGACCCAGTACTTC
>many|TRBD1|TRBV7-9|TRBJ2-7
CASSLGQGPLVEQYF
TGTGCCAGCAGCTTGGGACAGGGACCTTTGGTCGAGCAGTACTTC
>many|TRBD2|TRBV7-8|TRBJ2-1
CASSLGTSGSHEQFF
TGTGCCAGCAGCTTAGGGACTAGCGGGAGTCATGAGCAGTTCTTC
>many|.|TRBV20-1|TRBJ1-2
CSASGRQALDYGYTF
TGCAGTGCTAGCGGTCGACAGGCGCTCGACTATGGCTACACCTTC
>.|TRBD2|TRBV29-1|TRBJ2-1
CSVEGLAGRQSSYNEQFF
TGCAGCGTTGAGGGACTAGCGGGAAGACAGAGCTCCTACAATGAGCAGTTCTTC
>.|TRBD1|TRBV11-2|TRBJ2-1
CASSKVGDGRTGPYNEQFF
TGTGCCAGCAGCAAAGTGGGGGATGGACGGACAGGCCCCTACAATGAGCAGTTCTTC
>many|.|TRBV10-3|TRBJ2-3
CAISERGPHTDTQYF
TGTGCCATCAGTGAGAGAGGGCCCCACACAGATACGCAGTATTTT
>many|TRBD1|TRBV7-9|TRBJ2-2
CASSLQTGDLTGELFF
TGTGCCAGCAGCCTCCAGACAGGGGACCTCACCGGGGAGCTGTTTTTT
>many|.|TRBV12-3/TRBV12-4|TRBJ2-1
CASSLSASYNEQFF
TGTGCCAGCAGTTTATCCGCTAGCTACAATGAGCAGTTCTTC
>few|TRBD2|TRBV28|TRBJ2-1
CASSLELAGEDEQFF
TGTGCCAGCAGTTTAGAACTAGCGGGAGAAGACGAGCAGTTCTTC
>few|TRBD2|TRBV12-3/TRBV12-4|TRBJ2-1
CASSLLAGGTSSYNEQFF
TGTGCCAGCAGTCTGCTAGCGGGGGGGACGAGCTCCTACAATGAGCAGTTCTTC
>.|TRBD2|TRBV7-9|TRBJ2-1
CASAEGGPSEQFF
TGTGCCAGTGCAGAGGGAGGGCCGAGTGAGCAGTTCTTC
>.|.|TRBV6-6|TRBJ2-3
CASSAIRVTSTDTQYF
TGTGCCAGCAGTGCTATTCGGGTTACTAGCACAGATACGCAGTATTTT
>few|TRBD1|TRBV9|TRBJ1-1
CASSETGETEAFF
TGTGCCAGCAGCGAGACAGGGGAGACTGAAGCTTTCTTT
>many|.|TRBV7-9|TRBJ2-7
CASSHPPTDLYEQYF
TGTGCCAGCAGCCACCCCCCGACAGACCTCTACGAGCAGTACTTC
>few|.|TRBV7-9|TRBJ1-2
CASSLLVEGNYGYTF
TGTGCCAGCAGCTTATTGGTCGAGGGAAACTATGGCTACACCTTC
>few|.|TRBV29-1|TRBJ2-1
CSVGEMGHEQFF
TGCAGCGTTGGGGAGATGGGGCATGAGCAGTTCTTC
>.|TRBD1|TRBV5-1|TRBJ2-7
CASSFPGQGPAYEQYF
TGCGCCAGCAGCTTCCCGGGACAGGGGCCGGCCTACGAGCAGTACTTC
>few|TRBD1|TRBV4-1|TRBJ1-4
CASSQGTGEREKLFF
TGCGCCAGCAGCCAAGGTACAGGGGAGAGAGAAAAACTGTTTTTT
>.|.|TRBV19|TRBJ1-2
CASSIGRGPNYGYTF
TGTGCCAGTAGTATAGGGAGAGGGCCTAACTATGGCTACACCTTC
>many|.|TRBV11-2|TRBJ2-1
CASSPGIENEQFF
TGTGCCAGCAGCCCCGGAATAGAGAATGAGCAGTTCTTC
>few|.|TRBV3-1|TRBJ2-2
CASKGDLNGELFF
TGTGCCAGCAAAGGGGATCTCAACGGGGAGCTGTTTTTT
>.|.|TRBV5-1|TRBJ1-6
CASSLETEGTGGLHF
TGCGCCAGCAGCTTGGAGACAGAGGGGACCGGAGGGCTCCACTTT